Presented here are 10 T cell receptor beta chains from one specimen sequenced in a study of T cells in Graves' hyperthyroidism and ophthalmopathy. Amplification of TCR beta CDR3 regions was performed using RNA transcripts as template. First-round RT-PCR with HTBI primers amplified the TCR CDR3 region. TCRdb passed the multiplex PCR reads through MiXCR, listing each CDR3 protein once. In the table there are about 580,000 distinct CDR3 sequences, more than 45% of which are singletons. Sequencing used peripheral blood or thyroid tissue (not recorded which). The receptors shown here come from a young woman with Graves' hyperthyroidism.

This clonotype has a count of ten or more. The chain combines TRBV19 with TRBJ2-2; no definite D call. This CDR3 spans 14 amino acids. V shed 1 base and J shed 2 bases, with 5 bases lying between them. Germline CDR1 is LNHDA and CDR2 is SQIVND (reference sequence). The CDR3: CASSIVRNTGELFF. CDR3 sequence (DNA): TGTGCCAGTAGTATAGTGAGAAACACCGGGGAGCTGTTTTTT.

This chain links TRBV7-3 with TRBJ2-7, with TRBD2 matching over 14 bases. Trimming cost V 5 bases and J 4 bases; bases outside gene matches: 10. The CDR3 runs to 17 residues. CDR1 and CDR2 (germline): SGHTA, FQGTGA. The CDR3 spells CASSAPHGTSGRYEQYF. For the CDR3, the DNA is TGTGCCAGCAGCGCTCCCCACGGGACTAGCGGGAGATACGAGCAGTACTTC. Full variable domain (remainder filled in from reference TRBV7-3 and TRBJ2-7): GAGVSQTPSNKVTEKGKYVELRCDPISGHTALYWYRQSLGQGPEFLIYFQGTGAADDSGLPNDRFFAVRPEGSVSTLKIQRTERGDSAVYLCASSAPHGTSGRYEQYFGPGTRLTVT.

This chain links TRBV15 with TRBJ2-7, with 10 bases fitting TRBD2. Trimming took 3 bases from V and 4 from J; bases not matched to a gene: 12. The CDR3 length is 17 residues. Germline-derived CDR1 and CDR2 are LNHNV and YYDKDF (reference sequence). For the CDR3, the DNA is TGTGCCACCAGCAGCCAAGATCTAGCGGGGGAAGGATACGAGCAGTACTTC. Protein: CATSSQDLAGEGYEQYF.

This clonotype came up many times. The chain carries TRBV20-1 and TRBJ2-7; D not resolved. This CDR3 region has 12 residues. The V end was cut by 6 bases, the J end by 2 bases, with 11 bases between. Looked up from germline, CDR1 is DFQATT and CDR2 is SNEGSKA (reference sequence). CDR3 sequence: CSAGQEPYEQYF. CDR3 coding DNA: TGCAGTGCCGGCCAGGAGCCCTACGAGCAGTACTTC.

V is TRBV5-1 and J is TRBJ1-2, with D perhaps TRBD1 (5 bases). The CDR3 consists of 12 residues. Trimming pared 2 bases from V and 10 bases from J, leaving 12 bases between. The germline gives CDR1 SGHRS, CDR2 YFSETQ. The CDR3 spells CASSLWDGSYTF. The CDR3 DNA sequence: TGCGCCAGCAGCTTATGGGACGGTTCCTACACCTTC.

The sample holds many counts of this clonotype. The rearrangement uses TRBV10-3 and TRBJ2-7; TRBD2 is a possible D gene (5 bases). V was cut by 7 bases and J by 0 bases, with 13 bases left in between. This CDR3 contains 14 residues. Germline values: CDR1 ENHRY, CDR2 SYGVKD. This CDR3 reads CAIKTTPSSYEQYF. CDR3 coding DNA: TGTGCCATCAAGACTACACCGAGCTCCTACGAGCAGTACTTC.

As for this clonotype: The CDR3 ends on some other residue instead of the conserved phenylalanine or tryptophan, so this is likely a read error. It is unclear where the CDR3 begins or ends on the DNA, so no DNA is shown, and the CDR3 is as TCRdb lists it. The CDR3 spells CASTAKDPFY. This rearrangement joins TRBV2 to TRBJ1-4. The CDR3 is 10 residues long, ends included. The germline V gene encodes CDR1 SNHLY and CDR2 FYNNEI.

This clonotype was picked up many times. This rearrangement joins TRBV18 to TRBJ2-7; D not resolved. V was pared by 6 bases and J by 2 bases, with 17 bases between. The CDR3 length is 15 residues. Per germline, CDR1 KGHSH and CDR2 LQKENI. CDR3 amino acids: CASSGTEQQAYEQYF. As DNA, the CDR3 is TGTGCCAGCTCGGGAACAGAACAGCAAGCCTACGAGCAGTACTTC.

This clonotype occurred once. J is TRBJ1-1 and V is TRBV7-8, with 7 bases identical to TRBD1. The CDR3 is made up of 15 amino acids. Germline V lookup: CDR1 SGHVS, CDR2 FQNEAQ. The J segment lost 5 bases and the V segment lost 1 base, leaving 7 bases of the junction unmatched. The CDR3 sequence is CASSLGDRAETEAFF. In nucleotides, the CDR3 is TGTGCCAGCAGCTTAGGTGACAGGGCGGAAACTGAAGCTTTCTTT.

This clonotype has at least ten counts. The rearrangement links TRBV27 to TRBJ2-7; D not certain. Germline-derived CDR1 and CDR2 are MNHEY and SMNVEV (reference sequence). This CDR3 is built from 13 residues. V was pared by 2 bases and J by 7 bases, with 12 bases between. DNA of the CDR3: TGTGCCAGCAGTTTAGGCCGGCGCTATGAGCAGTACTTC. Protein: CASSLGRRYEQYF.